A single sample gave rise to the 21 T cell receptor beta chains below, sequenced in a study of T cells in Graves' hyperthyroidism and ophthalmopathy. RNA transcripts were the template for amplifying TCR beta CDR3 regions. TCR CDR3 regions were first amplified by RT-PCR with HTBI primers. TCRdb ran MiXCR on the multiplex PCR reads and lists one entry per CDR3 protein. Of 600,000 or so distinct CDR3 sequences in the sample, approximately 15% were seen once. What was sequenced was blood. The source of these receptors is a woman aged 18-29 years with Graves' ophthalmopathy.

This clonotype was seen only a few times. A much larger clone sits a single nucleotide away, making a read error possible. The rearrangement joins TRBV29-1 to TRBJ1-1; D is possibly TRBD1 (5 bases). CDR1 and CDR2 from the germline V gene are SQVTM and ANQGSEA. V lost 6 bases to trimming and J lost 1 base, with 15 bases between them. The CDR3 is 14 residues long. The CDR3 spells CSVSGGEGNTEAFF. The CDR3 region has the DNA TGCAGCGTCTCGGGGGGGGAGGGGAACACTGAAGCTTTCTTT.

The V and J genes are TRBV3-1 and TRBJ2-7; D is undetermined. The CDR3 sequence is 12 residues long. Germline CDR1 is LGHDT and CDR2 is YNNKEL (reference sequence). Trimming cost V 4 bases and J 7 bases, with 11 bases left between them. DNA for the CDR3: TGTGCCAGCAGCCCGACAATGGGGGAGCAGTACTTC. It specifies CASSPTMGEQYF.

V usage is TRBV6-1 and J usage is TRBJ2-7; D is tentatively TRBD1 or TRBD2 (5 bases each). With 7 bases removed from V and 0 bases from J, the gap between germline ends came to 10 bases. The germline V gene has CDR1 MNHNS and CDR2 SASEGT. The CDR3 covers 13 residues. CDR3 protein: CASMVGASYEQYF. The CDR3 nucleotides read TGTGCCAGCATGGTCGGGGCCTCCTACGAGCAGTACTTC.

Many counts were recorded for this clonotype. V and J are TRBV5-1 and TRBJ2-5, with 9 bases identical to TRBD2. Germline V gene lookup returns CDR1 SGHRS and CDR2 YFSETQ. The CDR3 is 14 amino acids. The ends lost 4 bases at V and 4 bases at J; junction bases unmatched: 5. The CDR3 region has the DNA TGCGCCAGCAGCCTTAGCGGGAGAAGAGAGACCCAGTACTTC. As protein: CASSLSGRRETQYF. Variable domain in full (rest from reference TRBV5-1 and TRBJ2-5): KAGVTQTPRYLIKTRGQQVTLSCSPISGHRSVSWYQQTPGQGLQFLFEYFSETQRNKGNFPGRFSGRQFSNSRSEMNVSTLELGDSALYLCASSLSGRRETQYFGPGTRLLVL.

This clonotype occurred once. This CDR3 is CASSVRDRGRTDTQYF. In DNA form, the CDR3 reads TGTGCCAGCAGTGTCCGGGACAGGGGGCGCACAGATACGCAGTATTTT. The chain uses TRBV28 and TRBJ2-3, with TRBD1 identical over 12 bases. J gave up 1 base and V 5 bases, and 4 bases lay outside the gene matches. Germline V gene data show CDR1 as MDHEN and CDR2 as SYDVKM. CDR3 length: 16 residues.

This clonotype was seen at least ten times. CDR3 DNA sequence: TGTGCCAGCCTACTCCGGGACAGGGCCTCCTACGAGCAGTACTTC. The encoded protein is CASLLRDRASYEQYF. The chain couples TRBV6-2 or TRBV6-3 to TRBJ2-7; 9 bases agree with TRBD1. Trimming took 8 bases from V and 0 from J; bases not matched to a gene: 8. The CDR3 spans 15 residues. Per the germline V gene, CDR1 is MNHEY and CDR2 is SVGEGT.

At least ten counts were recorded for this clonotype. V is TRBV2 and J is TRBJ2-7, with 12 bases lining up with TRBD2. Germline trimming cut 7 bases from V and 4 bases from J; bases unmatched to any gene: 5. CDR3 length: 14 residues. Germline lookup yields CDR1 SNHLY and CDR2 FYNNEI. Here the CDR3 DNA reads TGTGCCAGCAACATACTAGCGGGGGGTTACGAGCAGTACTTC. Translation: CASNILAGGYEQYF. The whole variable domain, filled in from reference TRBV2 and TRBJ2-7, reads EPEVTQTPSHQVTQMGQEVILRCVPISNHLYFYWYRQILGQKVEFLVSFYNNEISEKSEIFDDQFSVERPDGSNFTLKIRSTKLEDSAMYFCASNILAGGYEQYFGPGTRLTVT.

The sample holds many counts of this clonotype. CDR3 sequence: CASSSNRVGGTDTQYF. CDR3 bases: TGTGCCAGCAGCTCAAACAGGGTCGGGGGCACAGATACGCAGTATTTT. The chain combines TRBV7-9 with TRBJ2-3; D perhaps matches TRBD1 (6 bases). The germline V and J ends were trimmed by 4 bases and 1 base, with 15 bases remaining between them. Looked up from germline, CDR1 is SEHNR and CDR2 is FQNEAQ (reference sequence). The CDR3 runs to 16 residues.

This clonotype has at least ten counts. The chain is built from TRBV30 and TRBJ2-5; tentatively, D is TRBD2 (6 bases). The V gene lost 2 bases and the J gene lost 2 bases, with 9 bases spanning the gap. The CDR3 is made up of 13 amino acids. CDR1 and CDR2 (germline): GTSNPN, SVGIG (reference sequence). The CDR3 loop is CAWSWGTQETQYF. Here the CDR3 DNA reads TGTGCCTGGAGTTGGGGGACTCAAGAGACCCAGTACTTC.

The rearrangement joins TRBV7-8 to TRBJ2-1, with 11 bases lining up with TRBD2. CDR1 is SGHVS and CDR2 is FQNEAQ in the germline V gene. V shed 5 bases and J 5 bases; nucleotides not matched to a gene: 8. The CDR3 is 16 amino acids. CDR3 nucleotide sequence: TGTGCCAGCAGCCCCTCCGGACTAGCGGGTAACAATGAGCAGTTCTTC. It yields the protein CASSPSGLAGNNEQFF.

This clonotype was recorded many times. This chain links TRBV25-1 with TRBJ2-5; D unresolved. In germline, CDR1 is MGHDK, CDR2 SYGVNS. Trimming shortened V by 4 bases and J by 0 bases, and 12 bases separated the two germline ends. This CDR3 is built from 15 residues. CDR3 DNA sequence: TGTGCCAGCAGTGTTGAGAGTTCGTACCAAGAGACCCAGTACTTC. Translation: CASSVESSYQETQYF. Filled out from reference TRBV25-1 and TRBJ2-5, the complete variable domain reads EADIYQTPRYLVIGTGKKITLECSQTMGHDKMYWYQQDPGMELHLIHYSYGVNSTEKGDLSSESTVSRIRTEHFPLTLESARPSHTSQYLCASSVESSYQETQYFGPGTRLLVL.

This rearrangement joins TRBV4-2 to TRBJ1-3, with D possibly TRBD1 on 5 matching bases. CDR1 is LGHNA and CDR2 is YNFKEQ in the germline V gene. Deletions cut 8 bases from V and 0 bases from J, with 20 bases between. The CDR3 consists of 17 residues. This CDR3 reads CASQQTRRGTSGNTIYF. For the CDR3, the DNA is TGTGCCAGCCAACAAACAAGGAGGGGAACCTCTGGAAACACCATATATTTT.

This clonotype has a count of ten or more. The chain carries TRBV12-5 and TRBJ2-1; TRBD1 matches at 8 bases. Germline V gene sequence: CDR1 LGHNT, CDR2 FRNRAP. The CDR3 extends over 18 amino acids. The junction had 16 bases not matched to a gene; V was cut back by 5 bases and J by 4 bases. CDR3 DNA: TGTGCTAGTGGTAGACAGGGGTTGGACCATACCGCGTACAATGAGCAGTTCTTC. Amino acid sequence: CASGRQGLDHTAYNEQFF. The variable domain in full, with the rest retrieved from reference TRBV12-5 and TRBJ2-1, is DARVTQTPRHKVTEMGQEVTMRCQPILGHNTVFWYRQTMMQGLELLAYFRNRAPLDDSGMPKDRFSAEMPDATLATLKIQPSEPRDSAVYFCASGRQGLDHTAYNEQFFGPGTRLTVL.

V usage is TRBV3-1 and J usage is TRBJ2-7, with 7 bases identical to TRBD1. The CDR3 is 15 residues long. Looked up from germline, CDR1 is LGHDT and CDR2 is YNNKEL (reference sequence). Trimming cost V 0 bases and J 4 bases; bases outside gene matches: 6. As DNA, the CDR3 is TGTGCCAGCAGCCAAGAGAGGGGGCGCAAATACGAGCAGTACTTC. This codes for CASSQERGRKYEQYF.

This clonotype was counted only a few times. This may be a read error: a much more frequent sequence differs by one nucleotide. The chain uses TRBV6-1 and TRBJ1-1, with D possibly being TRBD1 (5 bases). CDR3 length: 13 residues. Trimming stripped 8 bases from V and 0 bases from J, with 10 bases between. CDR1 is MNHNS and CDR2 is SASEGT in the germline V gene. This CDR3 is CASRKQVNTEAFF. CDR3 nucleotides: TGTGCCAGCCGTAAACAGGTGAACACTGAAGCTTTCTTT.

This clonotype has a single count. The chain carries TRBV5-1 and TRBJ2-7, with TRBD1 identical over 7 bases. V shed 0 bases and J 3 bases; nucleotides not matched to a gene: 6. The CDR3 spans 15 residues. Germline-derived CDR1 and CDR2 are SGHRS and YFSETQ. The chain's CDR3 is CASSLVRGLSYEQYF. The CDR3 nucleotides read TGCGCCAGCAGCTTGGTCAGGGGGTTAAGCTACGAGCAGTACTTC.

This clonotype came up a few times. The gene calls are TRBV7-2 and TRBJ1-5; D unresolved. Germline assignment: CDR1 SGHTA and CDR2 FQGNSA. CDR3 length: 12 residues. Trimming left V 3 bases short and J 7 bases short, with 7 bases between. CDR3 in amino acids: CASSFQQQPQHF. In DNA, the CDR3 is TGTGCCAGCAGCTTTCAACAACAGCCCCAGCATTTT.

The chain is built from TRBV6-1 and TRBJ1-2, with D perhaps matching TRBD1 (5 bases). The CDR3 extends over 15 amino acids. Trimming removed 5 bases at V and 6 bases at J, with 19 bases between. Germline loops: CDR1 MNHNS, CDR2 SASEGT. Here the CDR3 reads CASSSTGTGFNGYTF. CDR3 nucleotides: TGTGCCAGCAGTTCTACCGGTACAGGATTTAATGGCTACACCTTC.

This clonotype was found once. The junction does not match germline at one end; this may be a read error. This chain uses TRBV15 with TRBJ1-1, with D perhaps matching TRBD1 (6 bases). This CDR3 comprises 13 residues. CDR1 LNHNV and CDR2 YYDKDF come from the germline V gene (reference sequence). The DNA of the CDR3 is TGTGCCACCAGCGGAGATAGGGGGACTGAAGCTTTCTTT. Amino acids: CATSGDRGTEAFF.

In this sample, this clonotype turned up many times. The chain has TRBV3-2 and TRBJ2-3; no check of the table's D call, TRBD1, against the DNA was made. TRBV3-2 is termed a pseudogene. The CDR3 spans 16 residues. CDR3 residues: CASSWTRAPGLDTQYF. The CDR3 nucleotides read TGTGCCAGCAGCTGGACACGGGCCCCGGGCTTGGATACGCAGTATTTT.

A single count supports this clonotype. The rearrangement links TRBV27 to TRBJ2-5, with TRBD2 matching over 16 bases. Looked up from germline, CDR1 is MNHEY and CDR2 is SMNVEV (reference sequence). With V trimmed by 5 bases and J by 3 bases, 9 bases remained unmatched. The CDR3 is made up of 18 amino acids. The CDR3 DNA reads TGTGCCAGCAGTCCGACCGGGACTAGCGGGAGGGGGGAAGAGACCCAGTACTTC. Its protein is CASSPTGTSGRGEETQYF.